These 19 T cell receptor beta chains were all obtained from the same sample, sequenced in a study of control samples from healthy donors and cancer patients. Libraries were prepared by immunoSEQ multiplex PCR; TCRdb keeps only in-frame clonotypes and omits some of them. The repertoire consists of 150,000 or so clones, with 93% occurring once and the leading ten covering more than 5%. What was sequenced was blood. These receptors all stem from a man between 18 and 29 years old in good health.

The rearrangement links TRBV7-6 to TRBJ2-5; D unresolved. The CDR3 contains 11 residues. Germline assignment: CDR1 SGHVS and CDR2 FNYEAQ. V was clipped by 5 bases and J by 5 bases, with 6 bases between them. CDR3 residues: CASSPQETQYF. CDR3 DNA sequence: TGTGCCAGCAGCCCCCAGGAGACCCAGTACTTC.

This clone was observed once. The chain is built from TRBV29-1 and TRBJ1-3, with no clear D. Looked up from germline, CDR1 is SQVTM and CDR2 is ANQGSEA. The CDR3 runs to 14 residues. The V gene lost 1 base and the J gene lost 0 bases, with 7 bases spanning the gap. The CDR3 DNA reads as TGCAGCGTTGAAGCGAACCTCTCTGGAAACACCATATATTTT. This sequence encodes CSVEANLSGNTIYF.

The chain combines TRBV3-1 (or the pseudogene TRBV3-2) with TRBJ1-5; D gene ambiguous. Germline V gives CDR1 LGHDT, CDR2 YNNKEL (reference sequence). Trimming shortened V by 5 bases and J by 6 bases, and 14 bases separated the two germline ends. The CDR3 is made up of 14 amino acids. In DNA form, the CDR3 reads TGTGCCAGCAGCGAAGGCATCCTAGGTCAGCCCCAGCATTTT. Its protein is CASSEGILGQPQHF.

The chain carries TRBV6-1 and TRBJ2-6, with D hard to call. Trimming left V 1 base short and J 0 bases short, with 13 bases between. The germline V gene encodes CDR1 MNHNS and CDR2 SASEGT. The CDR3 is 18 residues long. CDR3 region: CASSEGVGVNSGANVLTF. For the CDR3, the DNA is TGTGCCAGCAGTGAAGGAGTCGGAGTCAACTCTGGGGCCAACGTCCTGACTTTC.

This sequence joins TRBV9 and TRBJ1-2; unclear D gene. The germline V gene encodes CDR1 SGDLS and CDR2 YYNGEE. The V end was cut by 4 bases, the J end by 3 bases, with 7 bases between. This CDR3 spans 12 amino acids. The DNA of the CDR3 is TGTGCCAGCAGCTCGATCCACTATGGCTACACCTTC. It codes for CASSSIHYGYTF.

The CDR3 DNA reads TGTGCCAGCAGCGTAGGGGGAGGGGGTGGAGAGCAGTTCTTC. Amino acid sequence: CASSVGGGGGEQFF. The chain is built from TRBV9 and TRBJ2-1; TRBD2 is a possible D gene (7 bases). The V end was cut by 0 bases, the J end by 10 bases, with 14 bases between. Germline assignment: CDR1 SGDLS and CDR2 YYNGEE. The CDR3 runs 14 residues.

This chain joins TRBV19 and TRBJ1-4; 7 bases line up with TRBD1. CDR3 length: 14 residues. The J segment lost 5 bases and the V segment lost 7 bases, leaving 7 bases of the junction unmatched. Germline V gives CDR1 LNHDA, CDR2 SQIVND (reference sequence). CDR3: CASNQGDQNEKLFF. CDR3 nucleotides: TGTGCCAGTAATCAGGGGGATCAGAATGAAAAACTGTTTTTT. Looking up the rest from reference TRBV19 and TRBJ1-4 gives the full variable domain: DGGITQSPKYLFRKEGQNVTLSCEQNLNHDAMYWYRQDPGQGLRLIYYSQIVNDFQKGDIAEGYSVSREKKESFPLTVTSAQKNPTAFYLCASNQGDQNEKLFFGSGTQLSVL.

The chain couples TRBV9 to TRBJ2-1; the match to TRBD2 covers 12 bases. CDR1 is SGDLS and CDR2 is YYNGEE in the germline V gene. V shed 4 bases and J 5 bases; nucleotides not matched to a gene: 4. The CDR3 consists of 15 residues. CDR3 protein: CASSKPSGGDNEQFF. In DNA, the CDR3 is TGTGCCAGCAGCAAACCTAGCGGGGGGGACAATGAGCAGTTCTTC.

The chain joins TRBV19 to TRBJ2-7; 12 bases agree with TRBD2. CDR3 size: 16 residues. CDR1 and CDR2 (germline): LNHDA, SQIVND (reference sequence). Trimming at V came to 6 bases and at J to 2 bases, leaving 8 bases not matched to a gene. The CDR3 DNA reads as TGTGCCAGTAGGGCTAGCGGGAGGGGAGCAACCTACGAGCAGTACTTC. This gives the protein CASRASGRGATYEQYF.

This chain connects TRBV5-6 to TRBJ1-2; D remains ambiguous. The V gene lost 1 base and the J gene lost 5 bases, with 12 bases spanning the gap. The CDR3 is 14 amino acids. Germline CDR1 and CDR2: SGHDT and YYEEEE. CDR3 sequence reads: CASSLRAHLYGYTF. The CDR3 DNA sequence: TGTGCCAGCAGCTTGCGGGCTCATCTTTATGGCTACACCTTC.

The chain joins TRBV7-3 to TRBJ1-1; D unclear. Germline-derived CDR1 and CDR2 are SGHTA and FQGTGA. V lost 2 bases, J lost 1 base, and 17 bases lay in between. CDR3 length: 17 residues. The CDR3 nucleotides are TGTGCCAGCAGCTTAGGACGGTTTTTCCGGGCGAACACTGAAGCTTTCTTT. The encoded protein is CASSLGRFFRANTEAFF.

The chain carries TRBV5-1 and TRBJ2-2; TRBD1 aligns across 10 bases. Germline trimming cut 7 bases from V and 6 bases from J; bases unmatched to any gene: 6. The CDR3 runs to 14 residues. Germline V gene data show CDR1 as SGHRS and CDR2 as YFSETQ. The CDR3, as DNA: TGCGCCAGCGCCCGGGACAGGGGTTCCGGGGAGCTGTTTTTT. The encoded protein is CASARDRGSGELFF.

This chain links TRBV7-9 with TRBJ1-2; TRBD1 is a possible D gene (5 bases). V was trimmed by 4 bases and J by 8 bases, leaving 11 bases between them. This CDR3 comprises 12 residues. Germline CDR1 SEHNR, CDR2 FQNEAQ (reference sequence). The CDR3 here is CASSSGGVGYTF. The CDR3 region has the DNA TGTGCCAGCAGCTCCGGGGGAGTGGGCTACACCTTC.

The chain has TRBV16 and TRBJ2-2, with D possibly TRBD1 on 5 matching bases. CDR3 length: 14 amino acids. The V gene lost 1 base and the J gene lost 5 bases, with 8 bases spanning the gap. The germline gives CDR1 KGHSY, CDR2 FQNENV. Here the CDR3 reads CASSQYGATGELFF. CDR3 sequence (DNA): TGTGCCAGCAGCCAATATGGGGCGACCGGGGAGCTGTTTTTT.

The V and J genes are TRBV4-3 and TRBJ2-3, with 7 bases identical to TRBD2. V dropped 2 bases and J dropped 0; count of bases not matched to a gene: 5. The CDR3 loop spans 16 amino acids. The germline V gene has CDR1 LGHNA and CDR2 YSLEER. Written as DNA, the CDR3 is TGCGCCAGCAGCCAACTAGCGGTATCTAGCACAGATACGCAGTATTTT. As protein: CASSQLAVSSTDTQYF.

The rearrangement links TRBV27 to TRBJ2-7; 8 bases fit TRBD2. After removal of 8 bases from V and 5 bases from J, the junction contained 5 bases not matched to a gene. Germline V CDR1 and CDR2: MNHEY, SMNVEV (reference sequence). The CDR3 has 12 residues. The CDR3 spells CASAGGVHEQYF. The DNA of the CDR3 is TGTGCCAGCGCGGGAGGTGTCCACGAGCAGTACTTC.

This chain links TRBV20-1 with TRBJ2-5, with D tentatively TRBD1 (5 bases). This CDR3 has 11 residues. Germline values: CDR1 DFQATT, CDR2 SNEGSKA (reference sequence). With 2 bases removed from V and 7 bases from J, the gap between germline ends came to 8 bases. As DNA, the CDR3 is TGCAGTGCTAGACAGGGCGGGACCCAGTACTTC. This translates into CSARQGGTQYF.

The V and J genes are TRBV28 and TRBJ1-1; 9 bases are shared with TRBD1. Germline V gene data show CDR1 as MDHEN and CDR2 as SYDVKM. V shed 8 bases and J 4 bases; nucleotides not matched to a gene: 8. CDR3 size: 14 residues. Here the CDR3 DNA reads TGTGCCAGCCGACGGGACAGGGAACTCACTGAAGCTTTCTTT. Translation gives CASRRDRELTEAFF.

The chain is built from TRBV5-1 and TRBJ1-5; D is undetermined. The CDR3 has 13 residues. V was cut by 3 bases and J by 7 bases, with 11 bases left in between. Germline V gene lookup returns CDR1 SGHRS and CDR2 YFSETQ. CDR3 in amino acids: CASSSYGGQPQHF. Here the CDR3 DNA reads TGCGCCAGCAGCTCGTATGGAGGACAGCCCCAGCATTTT.